This T cell receptor (beta chain) was documented in a study of blood T cell repertoires in COVID-19. Overall study context: Sources were T cells, B-cell-depleted T cells, or PBMCs; the material itself was cDNA or gDNA.

The CDR3 contains 13 residues. Deletions cut 4 bases from V and 5 bases from J, with 8 bases between. The germline CDR1 and CDR2 sequences are KGHDR and SFDVKD. This clone was detected only a few times. Participants were aged about 18 to 90 years, lived in under 30 US areas, and enrolled virtually. In assigning cohorts, the study relied on participant-reported clinical history. Sequencing was performed with immunoSEQ multiplex PCR; in TCRdb, only in-frame clones are kept and a portion is missing. The sample shows roughly 300,000 clones, roughly 93% of them seen only once. The chain employs TRBV24-1 and TRBJ1-5; D gene unclear. Sequences were obtained from PBMCs or T cells enriched from blood (not recorded which). The source is a woman in her forties with acute COVID-19. The CDR3 nucleotides are TGTGCCACCAGTGAAGGACTTCATCAGCCCCAGCATTTT. The encoded protein is CATSEGLHQPQHF.